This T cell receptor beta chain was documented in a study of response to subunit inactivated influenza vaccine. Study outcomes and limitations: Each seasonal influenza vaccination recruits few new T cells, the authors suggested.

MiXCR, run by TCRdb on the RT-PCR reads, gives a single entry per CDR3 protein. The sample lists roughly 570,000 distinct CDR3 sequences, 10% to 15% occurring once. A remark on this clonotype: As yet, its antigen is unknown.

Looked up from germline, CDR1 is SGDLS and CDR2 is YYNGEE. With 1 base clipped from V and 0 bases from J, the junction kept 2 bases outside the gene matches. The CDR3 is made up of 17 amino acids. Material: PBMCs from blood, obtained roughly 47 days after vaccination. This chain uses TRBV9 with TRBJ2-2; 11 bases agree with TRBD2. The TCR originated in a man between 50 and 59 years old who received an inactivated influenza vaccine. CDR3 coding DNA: TGTGCCAGCAGCGTAACTAGCGGGGGATCGAACACCGGGGAGCTGTTTTTT. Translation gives CASSVTSGGSNTGELFF.